The rows below give T cell receptor beta chains drawn from one sample of a study of blood T cell repertoires in COVID-19. Repertoires were generated with immunoSEQ multiplex PCR, while TCRdb's copy carries only in-frame clones and drops some. The sample shows around 150,000 clones, around 77% of them seen only once. Input material: peripheral blood. These receptors were collected from a man aged 65 to 79 with acute or convalescent COVID-19. CDR3s include the opening cysteine and the closing phenylalanine or tryptophan. The D gene is left open where the match is weak. Not every row has a clone size; where given, it reads once, few, many or a size class.

V	D	J	length	size	DNA	CDR3
TRBV28	.	TRBJ2-7	15	.	TGTGCCAGCAGTCCCCACAGGGGGGGGGCCTACGAGCAGTACTTC	CASSPHRGGAYEQYF
TRBV6-5	TRBD1	TRBJ1-1	15	.	TGTGCCAGCAGTACCGACCGGGACAGAGGCACTGAAGCTTTCTTT	CASSTDRDRGTEAFF
TRBV5-1	.	TRBJ1-3	14	.	TGCGCCAGCAGTACCGTCGGGGCTGGAAACACCATATATTTT	CASSTVGAGNTIYF
TRBV7-7	.	TRBJ2-1	15	once	TGTGCTAGCAGCTTAGCGCAGGGCCCATTCAATGAGCAGTTCTTC	CASSLAQGPFNEQFF
TRBV2	.	TRBJ1-3	17	many	TGTGCCAGCAGGGAGCGGGAGGGACTCAACTCTGGAAACACCATATATTTT	CASREREGLNSGNTIYF
TRBV19	.	TRBJ1-2	14	.	TGTGCCAGTTTACCTCGGGGGGTAGACTATGGCTACACCTTC	CASLPRGVDYGYTF
TRBV6-5	.	TRBJ1-5	11	.	TGTGCCCGACGGGGGGATCAGCCCCAGCATTTT	CARRGDQPQHF
TRBV6-8	TRBD2	TRBJ2-5	16	.	TGTGCCAGCAGGATTTTTAGCGGGGGCCATCAAGAGACCCAGTACTTC	CASRIFSGGHQETQYF
TRBV18	.	TRBJ1-4	16	.	TGTGCCAGCTCACGACCGGGCGCAGGCAGGGGTGAAAAACTGTTTTTT	CASSRPGAGRGEKLFF
TRBV5-1	TRBD2	TRBJ2-3	14	.	TGCGCCAGCAGCGCTGGCGGGAGCGCAGATACGCAGTATTTT	CASSAGGSADTQYF
TRBV6-5	TRBD1	TRBJ1-1	13	.	TGTGCCAGCAGTTACCAGGGACAGGGACAAGCTTTCTTT	CASSYQGQGQAFF
TRBV2	TRBD1	TRBJ1-3	16	.	TGTGCCAGCAAACTCGAGACAGGGGGCTCTGGAAACACCATATATTTT	CASKLETGGSGNTIYF
TRBV9	.	TRBJ1-6	14	.	TGTGCCAGCAGCGTAGCAGGGCTTGATTCACCCCTCCACTTT	CASSVAGLDSPLHF
TRBV24-1	.	TRBJ2-7	11	.	TGTGCCACCAGTGACCATCACGAGCAGTACTTC	CATSDHHEQYF
TRBV28	.	TRBJ2-7	13	.	TGTGCCAGCATGGGAGATACCCTCTACGAGCAGTACTTC	CASMGDTLYEQYF
TRBV4-3	.	TRBJ2-3	16	.	TGCGCCAGCAGCCAAGTTGTAGGGCTTCGGGGGGATACGCAGTATTTT	CASSQVVGLRGDTQYF
TRBV24-1	.	TRBJ1-2	14	.	TGTGCCACCAGCCCCCCCTGGAGTTCCTATGGCTACACCTTC	CATSPPWSSYGYTF
TRBV18	.	TRBJ1-5	16	.	TGTGCCAGCTCACCACCGGGGGGGAAAGGAGGTCAGCCCCAGCATTTT	CASSPPGGKGGQPQHF
TRBV6-5	.	TRBJ2-7	11	.	TGTGCCAGCAAAACGGCCTACGAGCAGTACTTC	CASKTAYEQYF
TRBV27	TRBD2	TRBJ2-7	14	.	TGTGCCAGCAGTTCACTAGCGGGGGACTACGAGCAGTACTTC	CASSSLAGDYEQYF
TRBV5-1	TRBD2	TRBJ2-1	15	.	TGCGCCAGCGGTACAAAGCGGGGCACCTACAATGAGCAGTTCTTC	CASGTKRGTYNEQFF
TRBV14	.	TRBJ2-2	15	.	TGTGCCAGCAGCGCAAACAGGGTGAACACCGGGGAGCTGTTTTTT	CASSANRVNTGELFF
TRBV4-1	TRBD2	TRBJ2-3	19	once	TGCGCCAGCAGCCAAGATTTTTCTAGCGGAAGCTCTAGCACAGATACGCAGTATTTT	CASSQDFSSGSSSTDTQYF
TRBV4-2	.	TRBJ1-2	16	.	TGTGCCAGCAGCCAAACTGGTGGAGGGTACGGCTATGGCTACACCTTC	CASSQTGGGYGYGYTF
TRBV10-3	.	TRBJ2-3	16	.	TGTGCCATCAGTGAGTTAGCACCTCAGGGTACAGATACGCAGTATTTT	CAISELAPQGTDTQYF
TRBV18	.	TRBJ1-2	14	once	TGTGCCAGCTCACCCCTCTGGACAGATTATGGCTACACCTTC	CASSPLWTDYGYTF
TRBV5-1	TRBD1	TRBJ2-7	17	.	TGCGCCAGCAGCCACGGACAGGGGGTGGGAAAAGGTAACGAGCAGTACTTC	CASSHGQGVGKGNEQYF
TRBV19	TRBD2	TRBJ2-3	15	.	TGTGCCAGTAGTTGGACTAGTGACGGCACAGATACGCAGTATTTT	CASSWTSDGTDTQYF
TRBV5-8	.	TRBJ1-4	15	once	TGTGCCAGCAGCCCTGGGGGGGGATGGGAAGAAAAACTGTTTTTT	CASSPGGGWEEKLFF
TRBV5-1	TRBD2	TRBJ2-1	14	once	TGCGCCAGCAGCTTGTCAATGAGGGAGGGCCCTCGGTTCTTC	CASSLSMREGPRFF
TRBV24-1	TRBD1	TRBJ2-5	13	.	TGTGCCACCAGTGACGACAGGGGAGAGACCCAGTACTTC	CATSDDRGETQYF
TRBV18	.	TRBJ2-3	13	.	TGTGCCAGCTCACCACGCCACGGAGATACGCAGTATTTT	CASSPRHGDTQYF
TRBV6-2/TRBV6-3	TRBD2	TRBJ2-7	13	once	TGTGCCAGCAGTTATGGGACTACCTACGAGCAGTACTTC	CASSYGTTYEQYF
TRBV29-1	.	TRBJ1-1	14	.	TGCAGCGTTTCAAACAGGGCCGGGTACACTGAAGCTTTCTTT	CSVSNRAGYTEAFF
TRBV7-3	.	TRBJ2-2	17	.	TGTGCCAGCAGCGTCGTTCCCGGGACACTCGCACCGGGGGAGCTGTTTTTT	CASSVVPGTLAPGELFF
TRBV10-3	.	TRBJ1-4	13	.	TGTGCCATCAGGCGACAGGAGAATGAAAAACTGTTTTTT	CAIRRQENEKLFF